Shown below are 12 T cell receptor beta chains from a single sample sequenced in a study of post-analysis software for immune sequencing data. Study conclusions and caveats: A few TRBV segments (TRBV5-6, TRBV5-1 and TRBV20-1 among them) occurred more frequently in patients than in controls.

Unique molecular identifiers were present in the TCR beta cDNA libraries. TCRdb called the PCR reads again in MiXCR, with one record for every CDR3 protein. The sample contains a few hundred thousand distinct CDR3 sequences, approximately 38% of which appear only once. These receptors have no known antigen. Sequenced input: blood. These receptor sequences come from a girl aged 10 to 17 with multiple sclerosis.

The chain uses TRBV9 and TRBJ2-7; the D gene could be TRBD1 or TRBD2 (5 bases each). The CDR3 totals 15 residues. From germline, CDR1 is SGDLS and CDR2 YYNGEE. Trimming cost V 0 bases and J 3 bases, with 13 bases left between them. The CDR3 DNA reads as TGTGCCAGCAGCGTAGGGGTTCGGGACGGCTACGAGCAGTACTTC. Its protein product is CASSVGVRDGYEQYF.

This clonotype occurred a few times. The chain is built from TRBV12-3 or TRBV12-4 and TRBJ1-2; possibly TRBD1 for D (5 bases). Trimming took off 6 bases at V and 4 bases at J, with 9 bases between the two ends. This CDR3 is 12 amino acids long. The CDR3 nucleotides read TGTGCCAGCAGCGGACACCTCTATGGCTACACCTTC. Its translation: CASSGHLYGYTF.

As regards this clonotype: The conserved final phenylalanine or tryptophan is absent from the CDR3, which likely points to a read error. It is unclear where the CDR3 begins or ends on the DNA, so no DNA is shown, and the CDR3 is as TCRdb lists it. The rearrangement uses TRBV29-1 and TRBJ2-5; the table's D call of TRBD1 was not tested on the DNA. CDR1 is SQVTM, CDR2 ANQGSEA, per germline. The CDR3 extends over 14 residues, inclusive of both ends. This chain's CDR3 is CSVAGTEEGYTFGS.

The chain is built from TRBV20-1 and TRBJ2-3; TRBD2 matches 8 bases. The CDR3 runs 15 residues. V was clipped by 4 bases and J by 2 bases; unmatched bases: 8. Looked up from germline, CDR1 is DFQATT and CDR2 is SNEGSKA (reference sequence). The CDR3 protein is CSANLLADVTDTQYF. CDR3 nucleotides: TGCAGTGCTAACCTACTAGCGGATGTCACAGATACGCAGTATTTT.

This clonotype occurred many times. J is TRBJ2-5 and V is TRBV7-6; 8 bases align to TRBD2. Per the germline V gene, CDR1 is SGHVS and CDR2 is FNYEAQ. J lost 2 bases, V lost 2 bases, and 4 bases had no gene match. The CDR3 has 15 residues. The DNA of the CDR3 is TGTGCCAGCAGCTTACAAGCTAGCGGGCAAGAGACCCAGTACTTC. As protein: CASSLQASGQETQYF.

This clonotype occurred a few times. The rearrangement links TRBV7-2 to TRBJ2-5; 11 bases line up with TRBD2. V trimming: 1 base; J trimming: 5 bases; junction bases outside the gene matches: 3. The germline CDR1 and CDR2 sequences are SGHTA and FQGNSA. This CDR3 contains 15 residues. CDR3: CASSLGPSGGETQYF. The CDR3 nucleotides are TGTGCCAGCAGCTTAGGTCCTAGCGGGGGGGAGACCCAGTACTTC.

This clonotype was observed a handful of times. At one end the junction does not follow the germline gene, possibly because of a read error. The V gene is TRBV5-1, the J gene TRBJ2-7; 8 nucleotides match TRBD1. The CDR3 is made up of 15 amino acids. CDR1 and CDR2 from the germline V gene are SGHRS and YFSETQ. CDR3 DNA: TGCGCTAGCAGCCCACGGACAGGGACGTTCATGGAGCAGTACTTC. Translation gives CASSPRTGTFMEQYF.

V and J are TRBV9 and TRBJ2-2; D perhaps matches TRBD1 (6 bases). Trimming left V 3 bases short and J 5 bases short, with 8 bases between. This CDR3 has 13 residues. Per the germline V gene, CDR1 is SGDLS and CDR2 is YYNGEE. The DNA of the CDR3 is TGTGCCAGCAGCGGAGGGGGAACCGGGGAGCTGTTTTTT. This gives the protein CASSGGGTGELFF. The whole variable domain, remainder taken from reference TRBV9 and TRBJ2-2, is DSGVTQTPKHLITATGQRVTLRCSPRSGDLSVYWYQQSLDQGLQFLIQYYNGEERAKGNILERFSAQQFPDLHSELNLSSLELGDSALYFCASSGGGTGELFFGEGSRLTVL.

This sequence joins TRBV7-9 and TRBJ2-1; D uncertain. The germline V gene encodes CDR1 SEHNR and CDR2 FQNEAQ (reference sequence). The CDR3 has 13 residues. The V end lost 4 bases, the J end lost 5 bases, and 9 bases lay between the germline ends. The CDR3 DNA sequence: TGTGCCAGCAGCTCTACTACAAACAATGAGCAGTTCTTC. As protein: CASSSTTNNEQFF. Complete variable domain (other parts from reference TRBV7-9 and TRBJ2-1): DTGVSQNPRHKITKRGQNVTFRCDPISEHNRLYWYRQTLGQGPEFLTYFQNEAQLEKSRLLSDRFSAERPKGSFSTLEIQRTEQGDSAMYLCASSSTTNNEQFFGPGTRLTVL.

The chain recombines TRBV12-3 or TRBV12-4 with TRBJ1-5, with D tentatively TRBD1 (5 bases). V was shortened by 2 bases and J by 2 bases, with 10 bases between the two germline ends. This CDR3 spans 15 amino acids. The CDR3 is CASSLYGAGNQPQHF. CDR3 nucleotides: TGTGCCAGCAGTTTATATGGGGCCGGCAATCAGCCCCAGCATTTT.

Worth noting for this clonotype: A read error is possible here, since a much larger clone lies one base away. V usage is TRBV12-3 or TRBV12-4 and J usage is TRBJ2-7; 7 nucleotides match TRBD1. The CDR3 spans 16 residues. CDR3 protein: CASSLQGTEVSYGQYF. DNA for the CDR3: TGTGCCAGCAGTCTACAAGGGACAGAGGTTTCCTACGGGCAGTACTTC.

This clonotype was observed a few times. The chain uses TRBV20-1 and TRBJ2-7; D might be TRBD2 (6 bases). Trimming left V 7 bases short and J 0 bases short, with 16 bases between. CDR1 and CDR2 from the germline V gene are DFQATT and SNEGSKA (reference sequence). The CDR3 contains 14 residues. This chain's CDR3 is CSGQTGTLSYEQYF. CDR3 nucleotide sequence: TGCAGTGGCCAAACCGGGACTCTCTCCTACGAGCAGTACTTC.